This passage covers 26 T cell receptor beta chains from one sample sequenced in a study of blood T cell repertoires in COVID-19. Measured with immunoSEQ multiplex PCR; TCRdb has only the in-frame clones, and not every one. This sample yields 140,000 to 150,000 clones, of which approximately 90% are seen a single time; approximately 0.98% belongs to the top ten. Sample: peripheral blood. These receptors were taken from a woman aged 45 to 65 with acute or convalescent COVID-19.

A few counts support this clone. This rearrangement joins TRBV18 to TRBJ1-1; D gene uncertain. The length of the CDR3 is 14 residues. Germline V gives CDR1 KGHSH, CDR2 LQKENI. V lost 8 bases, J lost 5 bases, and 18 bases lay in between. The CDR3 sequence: CASTREVRRTEAFF. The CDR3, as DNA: TGTGCCAGCACCCGGGAGGTGCGTCGAACTGAAGCTTTCTTT.

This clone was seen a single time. For the CDR3, the DNA is TGTGCCAGCTCACCACCTTGGCAGGGGCTCGGGTGGTTCTTC. This codes for CASSPPWQGLGWFF. The chain couples TRBV18 to TRBJ2-1; TRBD1 might be the D (6 bases). The V gene's germline CDR1 is KGHSH and CDR2 LQKENI. The CDR3 has 14 residues. V lost 0 bases to trimming and J lost 15 bases, with 18 bases between them.

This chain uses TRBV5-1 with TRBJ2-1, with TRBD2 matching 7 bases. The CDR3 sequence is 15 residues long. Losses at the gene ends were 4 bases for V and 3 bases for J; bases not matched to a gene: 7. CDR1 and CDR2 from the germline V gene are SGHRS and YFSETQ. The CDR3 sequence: CASSLMGGSYNEQFF. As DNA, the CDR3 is TGCGCCAGCAGCCTCATGGGCGGGAGCTACAATGAGCAGTTCTTC.

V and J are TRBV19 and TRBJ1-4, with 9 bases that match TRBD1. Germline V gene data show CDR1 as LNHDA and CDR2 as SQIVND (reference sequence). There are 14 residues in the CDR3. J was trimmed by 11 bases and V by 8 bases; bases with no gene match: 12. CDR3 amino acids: CASVTGGAGGKLFF. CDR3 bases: TGTGCCAGTGTCACAGGGGGCGCAGGGGGTAAACTGTTTTTT.

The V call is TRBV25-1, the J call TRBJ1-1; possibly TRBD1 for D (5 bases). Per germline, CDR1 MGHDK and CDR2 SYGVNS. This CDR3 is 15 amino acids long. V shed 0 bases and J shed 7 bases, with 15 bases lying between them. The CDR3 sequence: CASSEYKSQTDEAFF. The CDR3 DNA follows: TGTGCCAGCAGTGAATATAAGAGCCAGACAGATGAAGCTTTCTTT.

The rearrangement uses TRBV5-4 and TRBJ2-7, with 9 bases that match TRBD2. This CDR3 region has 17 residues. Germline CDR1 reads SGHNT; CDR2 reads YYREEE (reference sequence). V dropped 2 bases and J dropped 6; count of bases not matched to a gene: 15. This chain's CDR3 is CASSLYPRRSGGGEQYF. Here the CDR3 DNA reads TGTGCCAGCAGCTTATACCCCCGTCGTAGCGGGGGTGGCGAGCAGTACTTC.

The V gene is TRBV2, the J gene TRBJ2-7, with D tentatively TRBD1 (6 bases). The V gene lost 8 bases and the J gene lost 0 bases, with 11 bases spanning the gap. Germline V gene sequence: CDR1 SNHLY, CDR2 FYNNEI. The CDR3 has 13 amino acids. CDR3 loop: CASEQGFSYEQYF. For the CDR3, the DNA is TGTGCCAGCGAACAGGGTTTCTCCTACGAGCAGTACTTC.

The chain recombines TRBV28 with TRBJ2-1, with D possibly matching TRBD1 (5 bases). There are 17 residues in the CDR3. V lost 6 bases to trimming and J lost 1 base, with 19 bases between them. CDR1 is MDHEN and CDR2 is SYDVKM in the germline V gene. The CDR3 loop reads CASSPTGLVLSYNEQFF. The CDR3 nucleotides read TGTGCCAGCAGCCCTACAGGCCTCGTCCTTTCCTACAATGAGCAGTTCTTC.

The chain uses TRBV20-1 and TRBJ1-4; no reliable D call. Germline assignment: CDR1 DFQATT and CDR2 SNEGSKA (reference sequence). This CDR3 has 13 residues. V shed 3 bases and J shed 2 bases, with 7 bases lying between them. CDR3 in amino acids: CSASPMTNEKLFF. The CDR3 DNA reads TGCAGTGCTAGTCCTATGACTAATGAAAAACTGTTTTTT.

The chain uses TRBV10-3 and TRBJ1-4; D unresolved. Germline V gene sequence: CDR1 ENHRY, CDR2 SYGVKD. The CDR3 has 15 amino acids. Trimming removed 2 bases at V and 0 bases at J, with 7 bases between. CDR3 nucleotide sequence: TGTGCCATCAGTGAGACAGCTTCAACTAATGAAAAACTGTTTTTT. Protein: CAISETASTNEKLFF.

CDR3 sequence (DNA): TGTGCCAGCAGCTTCGGGACAGGGGAGAGAGTGGGTGGCTACACCTTC. Translating gives CASSFGTGERVGGYTF. This chain connects TRBV7-9 to TRBJ1-2; 10 nucleotides agree with TRBD1. CDR1 and CDR2 from the germline V gene are SEHNR and FQNEAQ (reference sequence). The CDR3 is made up of 16 amino acids. J gave up 7 bases and V 3 bases, and 11 bases lay outside the gene matches.

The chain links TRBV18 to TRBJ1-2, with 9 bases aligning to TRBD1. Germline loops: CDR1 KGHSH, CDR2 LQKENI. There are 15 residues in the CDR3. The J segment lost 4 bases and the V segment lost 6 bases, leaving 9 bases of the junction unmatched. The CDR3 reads CASSRDREEGYGYTF. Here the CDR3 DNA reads TGTGCCAGCTCGCGGGACAGGGAAGAAGGCTATGGCTACACCTTC.

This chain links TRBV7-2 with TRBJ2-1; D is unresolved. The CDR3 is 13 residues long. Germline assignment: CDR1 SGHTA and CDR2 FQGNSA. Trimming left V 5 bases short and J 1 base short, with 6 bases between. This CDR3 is CASSLTSYNEQFF. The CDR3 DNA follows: TGTGCCAGCAGCCTGACATCCTACAATGAGCAGTTCTTC.

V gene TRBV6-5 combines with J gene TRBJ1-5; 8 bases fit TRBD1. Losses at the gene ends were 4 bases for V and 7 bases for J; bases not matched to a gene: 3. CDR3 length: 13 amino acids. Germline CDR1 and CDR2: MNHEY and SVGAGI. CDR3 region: CASSSDRDQPQHF. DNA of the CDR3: TGTGCCAGCAGTTCGGACAGGGACCAGCCCCAGCATTTT.

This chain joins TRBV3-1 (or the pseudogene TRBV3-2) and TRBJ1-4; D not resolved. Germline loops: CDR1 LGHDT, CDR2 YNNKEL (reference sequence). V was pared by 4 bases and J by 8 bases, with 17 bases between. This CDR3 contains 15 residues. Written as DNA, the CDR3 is TGTGCCAGCAGCCTGGCGGGTTTTTCGGGAGAAAAACTGTTTTTT. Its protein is CASSLAGFSGEKLFF.

The CDR3, as DNA: TGTGCCAGTAGTATAGATCACCGGGGAATTAATTCACCCCTCCACTTT. It yields the protein CASSIDHRGINSPLHF. The chain is built from TRBV19 and TRBJ1-6; D is unresolved. Germline V gene sequence: CDR1 LNHDA, CDR2 SQIVND (reference sequence). The CDR3 consists of 16 residues. V was trimmed by 0 bases and J by 6 bases, leaving 12 bases between them.

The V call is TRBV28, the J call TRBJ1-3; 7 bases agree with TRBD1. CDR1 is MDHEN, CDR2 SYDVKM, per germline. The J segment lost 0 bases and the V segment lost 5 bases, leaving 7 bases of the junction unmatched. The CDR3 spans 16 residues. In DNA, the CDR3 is TGTGCCAGCAGTCCAGGACAGGAGAGCTCTGGAAACACCATATATTTT. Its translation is CASSPGQESSGNTIYF.

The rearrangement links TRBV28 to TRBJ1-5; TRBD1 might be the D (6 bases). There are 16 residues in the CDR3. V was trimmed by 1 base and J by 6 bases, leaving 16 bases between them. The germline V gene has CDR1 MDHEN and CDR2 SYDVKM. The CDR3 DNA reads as TGTGCCAGCAGTTTATTACAACAGGGTGCCGGTCAGCCCCAGCATTTT. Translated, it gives CASSLLQQGAGQPQHF.

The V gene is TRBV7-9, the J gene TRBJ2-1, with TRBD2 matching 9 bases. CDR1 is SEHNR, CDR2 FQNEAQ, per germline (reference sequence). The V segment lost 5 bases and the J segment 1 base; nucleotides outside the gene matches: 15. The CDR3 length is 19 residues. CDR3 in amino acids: CASSLGTSRGVVSYNEQFF. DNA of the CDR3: TGTGCCAGCAGCCTCGGGACTAGCCGGGGGGTAGTATCCTACAATGAGCAGTTCTTC.

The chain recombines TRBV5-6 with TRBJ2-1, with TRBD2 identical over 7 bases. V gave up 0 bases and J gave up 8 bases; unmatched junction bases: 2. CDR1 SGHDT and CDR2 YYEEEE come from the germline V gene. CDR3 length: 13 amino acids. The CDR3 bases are TGTGCCAGCAGCTTGGTGACTAGCTATGAGCAGTTCTTC. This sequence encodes CASSLVTSYEQFF.

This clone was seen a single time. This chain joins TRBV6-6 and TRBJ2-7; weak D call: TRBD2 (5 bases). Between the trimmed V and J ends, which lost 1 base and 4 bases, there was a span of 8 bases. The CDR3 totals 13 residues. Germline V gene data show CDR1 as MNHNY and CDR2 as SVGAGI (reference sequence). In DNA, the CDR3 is TGTGCCAGCAGTTACTTGGGAGAGTACGAGCAGTACTTC. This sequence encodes CASSYLGEYEQYF.

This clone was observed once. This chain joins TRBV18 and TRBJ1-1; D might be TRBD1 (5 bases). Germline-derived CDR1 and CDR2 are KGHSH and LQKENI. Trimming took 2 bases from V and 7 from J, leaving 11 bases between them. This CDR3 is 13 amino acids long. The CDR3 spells CASSPGAQSEAFF. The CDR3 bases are TGTGCCAGCTCACCAGGGGCCCAGAGTGAAGCTTTCTTT. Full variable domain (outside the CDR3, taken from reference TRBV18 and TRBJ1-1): NAGVMQNPRHLVRRRGQEARLRCSPMKGHSHVYWYRQLPEEGLKFMVYLQKENIIDESGMPKERFSAEFPKEGPSILRIQQVVRGDSAAYFCASSPGAQSEAFFGQGTRLTVV.

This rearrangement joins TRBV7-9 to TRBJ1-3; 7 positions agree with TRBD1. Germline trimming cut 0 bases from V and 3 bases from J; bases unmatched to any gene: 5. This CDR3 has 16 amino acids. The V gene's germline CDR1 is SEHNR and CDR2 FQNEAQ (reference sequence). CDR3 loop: CASSLAGGAYGNTIYF. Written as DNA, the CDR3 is TGTGCCAGCAGCTTAGCAGGGGGCGCGTATGGAAACACCATATATTTT.

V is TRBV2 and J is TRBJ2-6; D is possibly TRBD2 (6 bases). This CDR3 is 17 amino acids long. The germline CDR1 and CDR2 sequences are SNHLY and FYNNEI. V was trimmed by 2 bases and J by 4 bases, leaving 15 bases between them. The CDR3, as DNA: TGTGCCAGCAGTGAAAGGGGACTCGGGCCCGGGGCCAACGTCCTGACTTTC. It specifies CASSERGLGPGANVLTF.

CDR3 DNA: TGTGCCAGCAGCTTAGGGCAGAACCACGAGCAGTACTTC. It specifies CASSLGQNHEQYF. This chain joins TRBV11-3 and TRBJ2-7, with D unclear. V was pared by 1 base and J by 5 bases, with 9 bases between. From germline, CDR1 is SGHNT and CDR2 YENEEA. CDR3 length: 13 amino acids.

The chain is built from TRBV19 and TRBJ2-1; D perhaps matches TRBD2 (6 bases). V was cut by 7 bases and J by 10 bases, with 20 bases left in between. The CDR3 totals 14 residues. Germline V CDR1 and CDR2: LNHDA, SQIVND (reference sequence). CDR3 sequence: CASTLGDSGEEQFF. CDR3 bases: TGTGCCAGTACCCTCGGGGATTCGGGGGAGGAGCAGTTCTTC.